This T cell receptor beta chain comes out of a study of T cell repertoires in cytomegalovirus infection (dated by TCRdb to about 2019). For the study in its entirety: Alongside well-studied HLA-B-restricted epitopes, the peptide stimulations were aimed at recently identified HLA-C-restricted CMV epitopes, whose presentation resists viral immunomodulation. The HLA type of each donor mattered for the analysis, because public TCR beta signatures pointed to carriage of CMV infection along with the matching HLA type. What the study reported, not specific to this receptor: In both this cohort and an independent roughly 330-donor cohort, the cumulative frequency of public TCR beta family members distinguished carriers of CMV infection plus the relevant HLA type. The ex vivo response was dominated by HLA-C-restricted CMV-specific TCR beta clonotypes, which also provided the single most frequent clonotype in two of eight donors.

The data were produced on an Illumina HiSeq 1500. TCRdb reran the public reads through fastp at Q25 and MiXCR, keeping productive beta chains. CDR3 protein sequences are deduplicated, and each keeps its most common genes and DNA. Counted in this sample were some 700,000 distinct CDR3 sequences; roughly 30% of them appeared once. Roughly 20% of the sample is in the top ten clones. Counted from cysteine to phenylalanine, this CDR3 has 16 amino acids. The kept DNA is CDR3 alone, 48 bases in frame from the first base. The CDR1 and CDR2 encoded by the germline V gene are SGHTA and FQGNSA. Per the publication, the treatment or condition label means: in vitro stimulation with specific CMV peptide epitopes to enrich CMV-specific T cells. This clonotype has a count of ten or more. What antigen it recognizes has not been identified. The junction shows a germline mismatch at one end, possibly a read error.

Sequenced here: cultured PBMCs, sampled from culture after CMV antigen stimulation. The clonotype originates from a human donor in good health (CMV status not recorded). Some clones in this sample may be carry-over from other donors' samples. This sequence uses TRBV7-2 and TRBJ2-1; TRBD1 is perhaps the D gene, given 6 matching bases. The CDR3 has the sequence CASSLVGTRSNNEQFF. In nucleotides, the sequence is TGTGCCAGCAGCTTAGTTGGGACACGCTCCAACAATGAGCAGTTCTTC.